This TCR beta chain was documented in a study of HIV-infected patients and healthy controls. This clonotype was counted at least ten times. Antigen: not known. General observations from the study: The study did not determine the donors' HLA types. Apparent post-therapy Gini recovery among HIV-infected patients was not reproduced with size-matched repertoires.

All unsorted peripheral T cells were captured because whole blood was used without fractionation. The length of the CDR3 is 16 residues. V gave up 3 bases and J gave up 6 bases; unmatched junction bases: 13. From germline, CDR1 is SQVTM and CDR2 ANQGSEA. cDNA was made from approximately 500 ng RNA using alpha and beta constant primers. Separate chain-specific third strand synthesis with multiplexing indices produced the alpha and beta libraries. TCRdb analysed the 5' RACE reads with MiXCR anew, one entry per CDR3 protein. The sample yields around 26,000 distinct CDR3 sequences, 8.5% to 9% seen once. Sequencing was done on a sample of blood. This chain joins TRBV29-1 and TRBJ2-1; TRBD2 aligns across 8 bases. This sequence originates from an adult in good health. Here the CDR3 reads CSVDVPRGGRVNEQFF. In nucleotides, the CDR3 is TGCAGCGTTGATGTCCCCCGGGGGGGTAGGGTCAATGAGCAGTTCTTC.